Each of the 22 T cell receptor beta chains below was sequenced from the same sample in a study of cytomegalovirus exposure and HLA in healthy donors. The PCR had 60 Vbeta and 13 Jbeta primers. Sequencing was performed with immunoSEQ multiplex PCR; in TCRdb, only in-frame clones are kept and a portion is missing. The repertoire holds around 150,000 clones, with approximately 70% as singletons. Sequenced material: PBMCs. The source of these receptors is a woman aged 60-70 years in good health and CMV-seronegative.

This clone turned up a few times. This chain links TRBV28 with TRBJ2-1, with TRBD2 identical over 12 bases. V lost 6 bases, J lost 9 bases, and 9 bases stayed unmatched. CDR1 and CDR2 from the germline V gene are MDHEN and SYDVKM. The CDR3 extends over 15 amino acids. The CDR3 DNA sequence: TGTGCCAGCAGGCCTAGCGGGAGGGCCGAAGGTGAGCAGTTCTTC. Translated, it gives CASRPSGRAEGEQFF.

On this clone itself: One end of the junction does not line up with germline, which may come from a read error. The DNA of the CDR3 is TGTGCCAGCAACTCTTACGCCCGATGGACAGCAATATCCTTT. Amino acid sequence: CASNSYARWTAISF. The chain links TRBV7-3 to TRBJ1-6, with a weak D call TRBD1 (6 bases). The germline CDR1 and CDR2 sequences are SGHTA and FQGTGA. The CDR3 runs 14 residues.

This clone was observed a handful of times. This chain joins TRBV19 and TRBJ1-1; 10 bases agree with TRBD1. V dropped 4 bases and J dropped 5; count of bases not matched to a gene: 4. CDR1 and CDR2 (germline): LNHDA, SQIVND (reference sequence). The CDR3 runs to 14 residues. CDR3 coding DNA: TGTGCCAGTAGTACCTGGGACAGGGGAACTGAAGCTTTCTTT. Protein sequence: CASSTWDRGTEAFF.

This chain uses TRBV5-1 with TRBJ1-2; no clear D. Looked up from germline, CDR1 is SGHRS and CDR2 is YFSETQ. V lost 4 bases, J lost 4 bases, and 17 bases lay in between. This CDR3 is built from 15 residues. CDR3 protein: CASSLSTDSPYGYTF. CDR3 sequence (DNA): TGCGCCAGCAGCCTATCGACGGACTCTCCCTATGGCTACACCTTC.

The chain recombines TRBV18 with TRBJ2-2; D is perhaps TRBD1 (6 bases). The CDR3 extends over 15 amino acids. V lost 0 bases to trimming and J lost 7 bases, with 12 bases between them. Germline CDR1 is KGHSH and CDR2 is LQKENI. CDR3 DNA sequence: TGTGCCAGCTCACCACCGAGGACAGAAGGCGGGGAGCTGTTTTTT. It yields the protein CASSPPRTEGGELFF. Together with reference TRBV18 and TRBJ2-2, the CDR3 gives the full variable domain: NAGVMQNPRHLVRRRGQEARLRCSPMKGHSHVYWYRQLPEEGLKFMVYLQKENIIDESGMPKERFSAEFPKEGPSILRIQQVVRGDSAAYFCASSPPRTEGGELFFGEGSRLTVL.

This clone was seen only a few times. This sample includes further DNA sequences coding for the same CDR3. The CDR3 region has the DNA TGTGCCAGCAGCTTGGGACTGACAGCTGACTATGGCTACACCTTC. It codes for CASSLGLTADYGYTF. V and J are TRBV5-4 and TRBJ1-2; D is possibly TRBD1 (5 bases). Trimming shortened V by 0 bases and J by 3 bases, and 12 bases separated the two germline ends. Germline V gene data show CDR1 as SGHNT and CDR2 as YYREEE (reference sequence). The CDR3 totals 15 residues.

This clone was recorded a few times. This chain links TRBV7-2 with TRBJ1-4; D unresolved. Germline CDR1 reads SGHTA; CDR2 reads FQGNSA. There are 14 residues in the CDR3. V gave up 5 bases and J gave up 0 bases, with 7 bases separating them. DNA for the CDR3: TGTGCCAGCAGCCAACGAGCAACTAATGAAAAACTGTTTTTT. This gives the protein CASSQRATNEKLFF.

V gene TRBV10-3 combines with J gene TRBJ1-5; D gene unclear. V gave up 4 bases and J gave up 0 bases, with 4 bases separating them. CDR1 and CDR2 from the germline V gene are ENHRY and SYGVKD. The CDR3 is made up of 13 amino acids. CDR3 DNA: TGTGCCATCAGTGGGCTTAGCAATCAGCCCCAGCATTTT. Protein product: CAISGLSNQPQHF.

This clone was seen only once. The genes are TRBV7-9 and TRBJ2-7; D possibly corresponds to TRBD2 (5 bases). Germline assignment: CDR1 SEHNR and CDR2 FQNEAQ (reference sequence). Deletions cut 5 bases from V and 5 bases from J, with 22 bases between. The CDR3 length is 16 residues. The CDR3 DNA is TGTGCCAGCAGCCCGACTTTTCGACTACGAGCCCACGAGCAGTACTTC. Translating it yields CASSPTFRLRAHEQYF.

CDR3 sequence: CASSLSATGYEKLFF. In DNA, the CDR3 is TGTGCCAGCAGTTTATCGGCGACAGGGTATGAAAAACTGTTTTTT. V usage is TRBV27 and J usage is TRBJ1-4, with 7 bases that match TRBD1. Germline CDR1 MNHEY, CDR2 SMNVEV (reference sequence). The J segment lost 6 bases and the V segment lost 0 bases, leaving 4 bases of the junction unmatched. The CDR3 is 15 residues long.

This sequence joins TRBV6-5 and TRBJ1-3; D is uncertain. V lost 7 bases to trimming and J lost 5 bases, with 9 bases between them. The V gene's germline CDR1 is MNHEY and CDR2 SVGAGI. There are 12 residues in the CDR3. CDR3 DNA: TGTGCCAGCACCAACGGTCGAAACACCATATATTTT. It is translated as CASTNGRNTIYF.

The gene calls are TRBV2 and TRBJ2-5, with a weak D call TRBD1 (6 bases). The J call may be mistaken, given a closer DNA end match to TRBJ2-7. The CDR3 is 11 residues long. From germline, CDR1 is SNHLY and CDR2 FYNNEI. CDR3 in amino acids: CASRDTLEQYF. The CDR3 DNA sequence: TGTGCCAGTAGGGACACCCTCGAGCAGTACTTC.

The chain joins TRBV6-1 to TRBJ1-3, with 8 bases lining up with TRBD1. Germline loops: CDR1 MNHNS, CDR2 SASEGT. The V segment lost 7 bases and the J segment 8 bases; nucleotides outside the gene matches: 13. The CDR3 covers 15 residues. DNA of the CDR3: TGTGCCAGCACCCATTCTCAGGGGGCGAAAGACACCATATATTTT. Translating gives CASTHSQGAKDTIYF.

This clone was recorded a few times. The rearrangement uses TRBV15 and TRBJ1-4, with D tentatively TRBD1 (5 bases). The V and J ends lost 3 bases and 3 bases respectively, with 11 bases between them. Germline V CDR1 and CDR2: LNHNV, YYDKDF (reference sequence). CDR3 length: 15 residues. The CDR3, as DNA: TGTGCCACCAGCAGGGGGGGAACAGCTAATGAAAAACTGTTTTTT. Amino acids: CATSRGGTANEKLFF.

This clone has just one count. The rearrangement links TRBV7-9 to TRBJ1-4; 9 positions match TRBD1. Germline V gene sequence: CDR1 SEHNR, CDR2 FQNEAQ (reference sequence). The V segment lost 4 bases and the J segment 5 bases; nucleotides outside the gene matches: 8. The CDR3 has 16 amino acids. CDR3 loop: CASSSKAGTGNEKLFF. CDR3 nucleotide sequence: TGTGCCAGCAGCTCAAAGGCCGGGACAGGGAATGAAAAACTGTTTTTT.

This clone showed up just a few times. The chain is built from TRBV29-1 and TRBJ1-1, with 7 bases matching TRBD1. The CDR3 is made up of 12 amino acids. The ends lost 5 bases at V and 11 bases at J; junction bases unmatched: 11. CDR1 and CDR2 (germline): SQVTM, ANQGSEA. In DNA form, the CDR3 reads TGCAGCGTTTGGGGGACAGTTCTGGGGGCTTTCTTT. Translated, it gives CSVWGTVLGAFF.

The V and J genes are TRBV6-1 and TRBJ1-2; tentatively, D is TRBD1 (6 bases). The germline V gene encodes CDR1 MNHNS and CDR2 SASEGT. The CDR3 has 14 residues. V gave up 4 bases and J gave up 1 base, with 10 bases separating them. CDR3 sequence reads: CASSGGQLNYGYTF. CDR3 DNA: TGTGCCAGCAGTGGGGGACAACTTAACTATGGCTACACCTTC.

The gene calls are TRBV7-9 and TRBJ2-3; 10 bases line up with TRBD1. The CDR3 consists of 15 residues. V gave up 6 bases and J gave up 4 bases; unmatched junction bases: 7. CDR1 is SEHNR, CDR2 FQNEAQ, per germline (reference sequence). The CDR3 loop reads CASSSRTGGADTQYF. The CDR3 DNA follows: TGTGCCAGCAGTTCCAGGACAGGGGGGGCAGATACGCAGTATTTT.

This sequence joins TRBV28 and TRBJ2-7, with 8 bases lining up with TRBD2. Germline assignment: CDR1 MDHEN and CDR2 SYDVKM. This CDR3 spans 13 amino acids. V lost 5 bases to trimming and J lost 3 bases; unmatched junction nucleotides: 3. In DNA form, the CDR3 reads TGTGCCAGCAGTGGGACTAGACTCTACGAGCAGTACTTC. It specifies CASSGTRLYEQYF.

This clone was recorded only once. The genes are TRBV4-1 and TRBJ2-4, with a weak D call TRBD1 (6 bases). The V end was cut by 0 bases, the J end by 13 bases, with 13 bases between. The length of the CDR3 is 13 residues. Germline V CDR1 and CDR2: MGHRA, YSYEKL. CDR3 region: CASSQEGQTVQYF. The CDR3 nucleotides are TGCGCCAGCAGCCAAGAAGGACAGACAGTGCAGTACTTC.

The gene calls are TRBV5-1 and TRBJ2-5; D is possibly TRBD2 (6 bases). The V gene's germline CDR1 is SGHRS and CDR2 YFSETQ. The V and J ends lost 4 bases and 5 bases respectively, with 18 bases between them. This CDR3 contains 15 residues. CDR3 sequence (DNA): TGCGCCAGCAGCCCGGGTGAGACTAGGGGTGAGACCCAGTACTTC. Protein product: CASSPGETRGETQYF.

This clone showed up just once. The V call is TRBV19, the J call TRBJ1-2; D perhaps matches TRBD1 (5 bases). With 0 bases removed from V and 7 bases from J, the gap between germline ends came to 12 bases. CDR1 is LNHDA and CDR2 is SQIVND in the germline V gene (reference sequence). The CDR3 sequence is 14 residues long. This CDR3 is CASSIDTGVLGYTF. The DNA for the CDR3 is TGTGCCAGTAGTATAGATACGGGGGTCCTTGGCTACACCTTC.